A selection of T cell receptor beta chains follows, all from one sample in a study of shared clonotypes between healthy human individuals. Assay used: immunoSEQ multiplex PCR; TCRdb lists only in-frame clones, some missing. This sample has around 2,100,000 clones, with roughly 94% found just once. The material sequenced was naive CD8+ T cells sorted from blood. These receptors came from a man younger than 35 in good health. Both conserved end residues are part of each CDR3. Each record gives: D gene, J gene, clone size, V gene, CDR3 DNA, CDR3 protein. D genes are given only for firm matches. Expanded clones are given a class, and other clones once, few, many or no size at all.

-,TRBJ2-2,-,TRBV6-5,TGTGCCAGCAGAACAGGGTTCGGGGAGCTGTTTTTT,CASRTGFGELFF
TRBD1,TRBJ2-7,few,TRBV5-1,TGCGCCAGCAGCTTGGGGACAGGGGGATACGAGCAGTACTTC,CASSLGTGGYEQYF
TRBD2,TRBJ2-3,once,TRBV19,TGTGCCAGTAGTATAACTAGCGGGGAGACAGATACGCAGTATTTT,CASSITSGETDTQYF
TRBD1,TRBJ1-1,-,TRBV5-4,TGTGCCAGCAGCGGGGGACAGATGAACACTGAAGCTTTCTTT,CASSGGQMNTEAFF
TRBD2,TRBJ2-2,-,TRBV7-9,TGTGCCAGCAGCTTTCTGACTAGCGGGGCCCTTTCCGGGGAGCTGTTTTTT,CASSFLTSGALSGELFF
TRBD1,TRBJ2-7,-,TRBV27,TGTGCCAGCACATCAGGGGGCTACGAGCAGTACTTC,CASTSGGYEQYF
-,TRBJ1-6,-,TRBV9,TGTGCCAGCAGCCCCGGGGGGGAGTCCTATAATTCACCCCTCCACTTT,CASSPGGESYNSPLHF
-,TRBJ2-3,-,TRBV7-6,TGTGCCAGCAGCTACCGAGAGATGGGGAGGAGCACAGATACGCAGTATTTT,CASSYREMGRSTDTQYF
-,TRBJ1-4,-,TRBV28,TGTGCCAGCAGGGGGGGACGTTCGACTATTTTTAATGAAAAACTGTTTTTT,CASRGGRSTIFNEKLFF
-,TRBJ1-4,-,TRBV6-6,TGTGCCAGCAGTTCCCCGGGGGACCATAATGAAAAACTGTTTTTT,CASSSPGDHNEKLFF
-,TRBJ2-1,-,TRBV7-9,TGTGCCAGCAGCGCTGCCCAGGGCAATAGCAATGAGCAGTTCTTC,CASSAAQGNSNEQFF
TRBD1,TRBJ2-5,-,TRBV5-1,TGCGCCAGCAGCCCACAGGGGGCCTATGAGACCCAGTACTTC,CASSPQGAYETQYF
-,TRBJ1-2,-,TRBV6-1,TGTGCCAGCAGTGAAGAAATAACCCCTTGGGGCTATGGCTACACCTTC,CASSEEITPWGYGYTF
TRBD2,TRBJ2-7,-,TRBV7-2,TGTGCCAGCAGCCATTGGACTAGCGGGAAGATTAACGAGCAGTACTTC,CASSHWTSGKINEQYF
TRBD1,TRBJ2-7,-,TRBV7-9,TGTGCCAGCAGCTTAGAGGACAGGGGCTACCACGAGCAGTACTTC,CASSLEDRGYHEQYF
TRBD1,TRBJ2-1,-,TRBV5-5,TGTGCCAGCAGCCCGGGACAGAGCTACAATGAGCAGTTCTTC,CASSPGQSYNEQFF
TRBD2,TRBJ2-1,once,TRBV7-9,TGTGCCAGCAGCTTAAACATAGCGGGAGGTCGTGATGAGCAGTTCTTC,CASSLNIAGGRDEQFF
TRBD1,TRBJ1-2,-,TRBV7-9,TGTGCCAGCGGCGGACAGGGCCTCCTCAACTATGGCTACACCTTC,CASGGQGLLNYGYTF
TRBD2,TRBJ2-1,-,TRBV7-9,TGTGCCAGCAGCTCAACAGGACTAGCGGCCTACAATGAGCAGTTCTTC,CASSSTGLAAYNEQFF
-,TRBJ2-7,-,TRBV4-1,TGCGCCAGCAGCCCTATGAGCCGGGACACTTACTACTACGAGCAGTACTTC,CASSPMSRDTYYYEQYF
-,TRBJ2-1,-,TRBV5-6,TGTGCCAGCAGCTTGGGCGGTAGCGGTTACAATGAGCAGTTCTTC,CASSLGGSGYNEQFF
-,TRBJ2-7,-,TRBV19,TGTGCCAGTAGTATGGCAGTCTCCTACGAGCAGTACTTC,CASSMAVSYEQYF
TRBD1,TRBJ2-3,-,TRBV9,TGTGCCAGCAGCCTAAGTAACAGGGGGCTTAGCACAGATACGCAGTATTTT,CASSLSNRGLSTDTQYF
-,TRBJ1-1,-,TRBV4-3,TGCGCCAGCAGCCAAGGTGTGGACACTGAAGCTTTCTTT,CASSQGVDTEAFF
TRBD1,TRBJ1-3,-,TRBV28,TGTGCCAGCAGTTCCTTCGACAGGGGCGTAAAACCTGGAAACACCATATATTTT,CASSSFDRGVKPGNTIYF
-,TRBJ2-5,-,TRBV27,TGTGCCAGCAGTTTATGGGCAGGGGCCCAAGAGACCCAGTACTTC,CASSLWAGAQETQYF
-,TRBJ2-5,-,TRBV2,TGTGCCAGCAGTGATCGGCAAGTACAAGAGACCCAGTACTTC,CASSDRQVQETQYF
-,TRBJ1-4,-,TRBV30,TGTGCCTGGAGTTCGGGGGCAGAAACTAATGAAAAACTGTTTTTT,CAWSSGAETNEKLFF
-,TRBJ1-6,-,TRBV19,TGTGCCAGTAACGTTGTCCGTAAGGGCAGGGGAAGCTCCTATAATTCACCCCTCCACTTT,CASNVVRKGRGSSYNSPLHF
-,TRBJ2-7,-,TRBV7-2,TGTGCCAGCAACCCTGGGGTCAGTACCTACGAGCAGTACTTC,CASNPGVSTYEQYF
-,TRBJ2-2,-,TRBV5-6,TGTGCCAGCAGCTTGGATCCCTCAGGCGGGGAGCTGTTTTTT,CASSLDPSGGELFF
TRBD2,TRBJ2-1,-,TRBV7-9,TGTGCCAGCAGCTCTAGCGGAGCCAGCGATGAGCAGTTCTTC,CASSSSGASDEQFF
-,TRBJ1-4,-,TRBV5-6,TGTGCCAGCAGCGGGCCGGCGGGTGAAAAACTGTTTTTT,CASSGPAGEKLFF
-,TRBJ1-6,-,TRBV6-5,TGTGCCACCCAGCCAGGTCCTAATTCACCCCTCCACTTT,CATQPGPNSPLHF
TRBD1,TRBJ2-2,-,TRBV9,TGTGCCAGCAGCCCTCGACTACAGGGGGCATCCGGGGAGCTGTTTTTT,CASSPRLQGASGELFF
-,TRBJ2-7,-,TRBV4-3,TGCGCCAGCAGCCAGTCGGCTGGCTACGAGCAGTACTTC,CASSQSAGYEQYF
TRBD1,TRBJ1-2,-,TRBV13,TGTGCCAGCAGTCCAAGCACAGGGGGCTGGAACTATGGCTACACCTTC,CASSPSTGGWNYGYTF
-,TRBJ1-2,-,TRBV2,TGTGCCAGCAGTGAAGGGGGAGGCTATGGCTACACCTTC,CASSEGGGYGYTF
TRBD1,TRBJ2-7,-,TRBV19,TGTGCCAGTAGTATAGGGGGACAGGGCATCTCCTACGAGCAGTACTTC,CASSIGGQGISYEQYF
-,TRBJ2-7,-,TRBV6-5,TGTGCCAGCAGTTACAGCGGCGGTCTTTCCTACGAGCAGTACTTC,CASSYSGGLSYEQYF
TRBD2,TRBJ2-3,-,TRBV10-2,TGCGCCAGCAGTGCCGCTTCGGGGGGAAACACAGATACGCAGTATTTT,CASSAASGGNTDTQYF